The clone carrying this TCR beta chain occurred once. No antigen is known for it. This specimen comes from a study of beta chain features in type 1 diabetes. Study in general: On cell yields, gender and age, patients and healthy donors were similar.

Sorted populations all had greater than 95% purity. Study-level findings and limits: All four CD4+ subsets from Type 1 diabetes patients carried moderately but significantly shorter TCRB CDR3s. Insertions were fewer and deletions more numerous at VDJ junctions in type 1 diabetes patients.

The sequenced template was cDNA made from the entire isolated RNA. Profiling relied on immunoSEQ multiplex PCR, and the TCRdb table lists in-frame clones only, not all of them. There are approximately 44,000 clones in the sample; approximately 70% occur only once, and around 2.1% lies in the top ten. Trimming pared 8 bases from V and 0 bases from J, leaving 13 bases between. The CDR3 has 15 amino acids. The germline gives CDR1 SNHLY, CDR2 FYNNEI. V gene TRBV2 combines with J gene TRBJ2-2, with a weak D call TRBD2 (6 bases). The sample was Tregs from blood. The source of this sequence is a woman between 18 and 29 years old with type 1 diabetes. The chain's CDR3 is CASGRTLANTGELFF. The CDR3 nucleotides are TGTGCCAGCGGGAGGACATTAGCGAACACCGGGGAGCTGTTTTTT.